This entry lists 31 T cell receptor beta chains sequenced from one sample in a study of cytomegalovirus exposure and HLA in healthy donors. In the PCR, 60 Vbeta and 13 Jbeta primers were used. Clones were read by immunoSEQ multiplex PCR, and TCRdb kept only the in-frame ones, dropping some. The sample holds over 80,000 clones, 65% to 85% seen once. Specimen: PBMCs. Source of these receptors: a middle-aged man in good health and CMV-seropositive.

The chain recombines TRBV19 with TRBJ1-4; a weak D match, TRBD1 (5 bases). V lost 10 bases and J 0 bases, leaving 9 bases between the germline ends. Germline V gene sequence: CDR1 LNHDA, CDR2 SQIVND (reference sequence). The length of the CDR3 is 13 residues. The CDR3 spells CATTTATNEKLFF. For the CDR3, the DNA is TGTGCCACCACGACAGCAACTAATGAAAAACTGTTTTTT.

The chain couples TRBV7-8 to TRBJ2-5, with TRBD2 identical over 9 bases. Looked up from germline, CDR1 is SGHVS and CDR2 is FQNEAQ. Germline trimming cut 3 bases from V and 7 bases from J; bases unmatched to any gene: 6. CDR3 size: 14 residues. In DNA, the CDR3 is TGTGCCAGCAGCTTCGCGGGGGGGTCTGGGACCCAGTACTTC. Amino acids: CASSFAGGSGTQYF.

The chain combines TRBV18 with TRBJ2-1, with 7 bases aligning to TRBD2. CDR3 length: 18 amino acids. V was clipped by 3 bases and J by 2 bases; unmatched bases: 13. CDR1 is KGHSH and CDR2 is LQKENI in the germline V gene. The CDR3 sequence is CASSPILALADAYNEQFF. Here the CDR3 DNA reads TGTGCCAGCTCACCGATCCTAGCTCTAGCGGACGCCTACAATGAGCAGTTCTTC.

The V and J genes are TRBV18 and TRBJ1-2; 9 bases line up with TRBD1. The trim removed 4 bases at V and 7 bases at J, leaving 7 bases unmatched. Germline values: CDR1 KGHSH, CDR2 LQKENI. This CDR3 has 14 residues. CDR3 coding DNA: TGTGCCAGCTCACTTGGGACAGGGATTATTGGCTACACCTTC. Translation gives CASSLGTGIIGYTF.

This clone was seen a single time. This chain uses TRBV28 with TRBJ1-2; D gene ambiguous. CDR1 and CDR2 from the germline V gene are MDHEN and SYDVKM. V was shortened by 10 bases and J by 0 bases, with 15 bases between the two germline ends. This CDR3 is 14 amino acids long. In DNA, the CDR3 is TGTGCCACCGCGGGTGGGAATGCTAACTATGGCTACACCTTC. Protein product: CATAGGNANYGYTF.

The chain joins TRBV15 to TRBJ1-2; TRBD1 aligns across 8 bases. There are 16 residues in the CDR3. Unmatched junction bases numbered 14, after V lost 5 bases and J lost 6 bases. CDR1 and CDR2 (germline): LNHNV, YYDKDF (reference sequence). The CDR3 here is CATSGKPGGDKDGYTF. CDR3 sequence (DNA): TGTGCCACCAGCGGCAAACCAGGGGGCGATAAGGATGGCTACACCTTC.

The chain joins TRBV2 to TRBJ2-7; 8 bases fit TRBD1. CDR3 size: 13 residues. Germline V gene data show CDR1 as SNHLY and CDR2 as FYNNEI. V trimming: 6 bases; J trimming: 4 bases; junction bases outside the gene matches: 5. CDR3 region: CASSRTGYYEQYF. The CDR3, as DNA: TGTGCCAGCAGCCGGACAGGGTATTACGAGCAGTACTTC.

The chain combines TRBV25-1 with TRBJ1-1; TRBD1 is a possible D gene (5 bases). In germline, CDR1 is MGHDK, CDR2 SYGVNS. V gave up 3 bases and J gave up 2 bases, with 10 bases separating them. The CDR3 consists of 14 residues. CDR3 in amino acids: CASSDDRFNTEAFF. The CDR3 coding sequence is TGTGCCAGCAGTGATGACAGATTCAACACTGAAGCTTTCTTT.

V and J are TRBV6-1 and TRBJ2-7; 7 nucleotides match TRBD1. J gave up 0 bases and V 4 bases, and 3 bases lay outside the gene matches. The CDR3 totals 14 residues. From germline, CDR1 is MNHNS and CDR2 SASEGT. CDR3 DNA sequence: TGTGCCAGCAGTGGCAGGGGGAGCTCCTACGAGCAGTACTTC. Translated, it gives CASSGRGSSYEQYF.

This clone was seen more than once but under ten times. The CDR3 sequence: CASSLQGNTEAFF. CDR3 nucleotides: TGTGCCAGCAGTTTACAGGGGAACACTGAAGCTTTCTTT. The chain is built from TRBV9 and TRBJ1-1; D perhaps matches TRBD1 (6 bases). Trimming stripped 5 bases from V and 1 base from J, with 9 bases between. This CDR3 is 13 amino acids long. The germline V gene has CDR1 SGDLS and CDR2 YYNGEE.

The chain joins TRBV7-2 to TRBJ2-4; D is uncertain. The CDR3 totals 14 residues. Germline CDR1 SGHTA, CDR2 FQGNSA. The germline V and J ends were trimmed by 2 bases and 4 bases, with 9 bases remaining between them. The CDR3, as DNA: TGTGCCAGCAGCTTATATAATCGGAAAAACATTCAGTACTTC. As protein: CASSLYNRKNIQYF.

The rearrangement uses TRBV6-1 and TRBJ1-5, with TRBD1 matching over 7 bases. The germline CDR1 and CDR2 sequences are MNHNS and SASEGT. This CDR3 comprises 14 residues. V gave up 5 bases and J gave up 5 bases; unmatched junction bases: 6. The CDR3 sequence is CASSWTGGYQPQHF. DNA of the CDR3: TGTGCCAGCAGTTGGACAGGTGGTTATCAGCCCCAGCATTTT.

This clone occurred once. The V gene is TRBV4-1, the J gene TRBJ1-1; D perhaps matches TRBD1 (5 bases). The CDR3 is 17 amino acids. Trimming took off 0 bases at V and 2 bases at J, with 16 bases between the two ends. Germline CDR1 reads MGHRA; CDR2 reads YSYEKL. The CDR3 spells CASSQEPGLLINTEAFF. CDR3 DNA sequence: TGCGCCAGCAGCCAAGAACCGGGACTTTTGATCAACACTGAAGCTTTCTTT.

The CDR3 loop reads CASSMSGAYEQYF. CDR3 in DNA: TGTGCCAGTAGTATGTCAGGGGCCTACGAGCAGTACTTC. The chain recombines TRBV19 with TRBJ2-7, with D possibly being TRBD1 (6 bases). The CDR3 is 13 residues long. V was clipped by 3 bases and J by 2 bases, with 8 bases between them. Germline V gene lookup returns CDR1 LNHDA and CDR2 SQIVND (reference sequence).

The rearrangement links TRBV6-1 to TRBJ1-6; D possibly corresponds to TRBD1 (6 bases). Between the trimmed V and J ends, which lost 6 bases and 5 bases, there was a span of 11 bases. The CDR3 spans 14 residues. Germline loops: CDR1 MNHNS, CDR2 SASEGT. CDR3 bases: TGTGCCAGCAGGCTGGGACAACATAATTCACCCCTCCACTTT. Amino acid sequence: CASRLGQHNSPLHF.

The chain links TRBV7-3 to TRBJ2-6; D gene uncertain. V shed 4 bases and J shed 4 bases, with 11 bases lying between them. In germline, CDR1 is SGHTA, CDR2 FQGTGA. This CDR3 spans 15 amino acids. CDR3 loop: CASSSDGFGANVLTF. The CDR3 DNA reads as TGTGCCAGCAGCTCAGACGGGTTCGGGGCCAACGTCCTGACTTTC.

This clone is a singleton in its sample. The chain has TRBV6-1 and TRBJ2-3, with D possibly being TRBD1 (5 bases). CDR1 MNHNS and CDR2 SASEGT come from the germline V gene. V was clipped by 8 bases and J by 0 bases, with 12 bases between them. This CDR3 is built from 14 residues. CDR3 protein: CASQQATSTDTQYF. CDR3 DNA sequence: TGTGCCAGCCAACAGGCGACGAGCACAGATACGCAGTATTTT.

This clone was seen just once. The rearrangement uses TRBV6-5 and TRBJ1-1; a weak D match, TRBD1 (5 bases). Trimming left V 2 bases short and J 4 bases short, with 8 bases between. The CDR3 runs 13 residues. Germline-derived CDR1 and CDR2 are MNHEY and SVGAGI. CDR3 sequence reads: CASSYDRGTEAFF. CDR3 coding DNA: TGTGCCAGCAGTTACGACAGAGGCACTGAAGCTTTCTTT.

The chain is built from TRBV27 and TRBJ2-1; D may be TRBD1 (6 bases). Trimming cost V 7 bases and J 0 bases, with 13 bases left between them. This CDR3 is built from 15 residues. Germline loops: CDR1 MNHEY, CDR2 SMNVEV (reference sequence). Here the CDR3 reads CASNHGQSSYNEQFF. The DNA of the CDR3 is TGTGCCAGCAACCATGGACAGAGCTCCTACAATGAGCAGTTCTTC.

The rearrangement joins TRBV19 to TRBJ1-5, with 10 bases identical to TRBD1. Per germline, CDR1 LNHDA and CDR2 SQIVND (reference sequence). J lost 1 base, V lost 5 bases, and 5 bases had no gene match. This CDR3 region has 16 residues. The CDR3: CASSGGQGYSNQPQHF. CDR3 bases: TGTGCCAGTAGTGGGGGACAGGGGTACAGCAATCAGCCCCAGCATTTT.

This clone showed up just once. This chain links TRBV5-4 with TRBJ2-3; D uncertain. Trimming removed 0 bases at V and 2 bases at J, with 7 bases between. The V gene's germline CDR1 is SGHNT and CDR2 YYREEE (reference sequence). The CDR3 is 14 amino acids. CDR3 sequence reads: CASSLATPTDTQYF. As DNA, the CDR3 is TGTGCCAGCAGCTTGGCCACTCCCACAGATACGCAGTATTTT.

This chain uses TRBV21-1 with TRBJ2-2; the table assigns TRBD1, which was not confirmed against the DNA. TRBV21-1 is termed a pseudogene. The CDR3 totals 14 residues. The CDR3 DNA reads TGTGCCAGCAGGTCCGGGACAGGGGCCGGGGAGCTGTTTTTT. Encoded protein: CASRSGTGAGELFF.

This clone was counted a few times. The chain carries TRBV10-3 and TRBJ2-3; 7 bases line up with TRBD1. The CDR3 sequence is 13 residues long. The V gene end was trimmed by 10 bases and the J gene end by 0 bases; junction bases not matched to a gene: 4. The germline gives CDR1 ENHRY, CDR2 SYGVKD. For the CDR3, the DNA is TGTGCCACTTCGGGACAGAGCACAGATACGCAGTATTTT. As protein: CATSGQSTDTQYF.

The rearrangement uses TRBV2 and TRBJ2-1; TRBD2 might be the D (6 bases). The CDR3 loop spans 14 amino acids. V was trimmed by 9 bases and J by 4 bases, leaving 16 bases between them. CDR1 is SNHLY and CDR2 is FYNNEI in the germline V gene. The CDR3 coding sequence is TGTGCCAGTGGGGACTTTTTCCAATACAATGAGCAGTTCTTC. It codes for CASGDFFQYNEQFF.

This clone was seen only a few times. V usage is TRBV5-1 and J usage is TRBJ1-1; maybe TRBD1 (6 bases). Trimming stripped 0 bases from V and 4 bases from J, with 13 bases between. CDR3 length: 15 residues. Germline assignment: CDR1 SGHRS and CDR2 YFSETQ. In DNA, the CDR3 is TGCGCCAGCAGCTTGGAGTCAGGGGCTGGCACTGAAGCTTTCTTT. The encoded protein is CASSLESGAGTEAFF.

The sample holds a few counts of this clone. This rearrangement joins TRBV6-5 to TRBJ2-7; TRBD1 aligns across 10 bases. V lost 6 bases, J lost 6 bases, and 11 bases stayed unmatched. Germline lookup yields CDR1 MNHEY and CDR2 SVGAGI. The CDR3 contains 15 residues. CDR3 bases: TGTGCCAGCAGGATCCCCGGGACAGGGGCCCGCGAGCAGTACTTC. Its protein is CASRIPGTGAREQYF.

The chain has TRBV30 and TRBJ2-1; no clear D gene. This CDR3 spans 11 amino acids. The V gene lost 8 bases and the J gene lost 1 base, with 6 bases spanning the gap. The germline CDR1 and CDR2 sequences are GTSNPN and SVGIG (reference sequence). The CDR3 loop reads CARRSYNEQFF. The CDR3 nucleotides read TGTGCCCGGCGGTCCTACAATGAGCAGTTCTTC.

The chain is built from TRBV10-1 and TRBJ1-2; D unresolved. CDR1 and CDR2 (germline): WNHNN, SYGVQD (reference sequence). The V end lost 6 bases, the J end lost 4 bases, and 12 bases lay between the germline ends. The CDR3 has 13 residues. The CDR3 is CASSTTAGYGYTF. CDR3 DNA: TGCGCCAGCAGCACCACAGCGGGCTATGGCTACACCTTC.

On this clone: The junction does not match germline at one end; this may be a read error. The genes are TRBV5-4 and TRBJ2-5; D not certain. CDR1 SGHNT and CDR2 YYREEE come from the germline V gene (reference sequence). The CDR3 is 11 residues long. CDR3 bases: TGTGCCAGCGGCTTTATGGAGACCCAGTACTTC. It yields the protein CASGFMETQYF.

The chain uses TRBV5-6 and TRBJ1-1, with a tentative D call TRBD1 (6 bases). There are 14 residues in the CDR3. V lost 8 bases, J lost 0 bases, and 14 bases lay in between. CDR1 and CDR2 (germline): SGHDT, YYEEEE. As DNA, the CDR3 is TGTGCCAGTACGCCGGGACAATTGAACACTGAAGCTTTCTTT. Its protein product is CASTPGQLNTEAFF.

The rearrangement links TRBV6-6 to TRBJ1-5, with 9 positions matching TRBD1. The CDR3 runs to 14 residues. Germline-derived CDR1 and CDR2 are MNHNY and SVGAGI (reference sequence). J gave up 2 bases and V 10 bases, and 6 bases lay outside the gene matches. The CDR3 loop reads CATGRDRGNQPQHF. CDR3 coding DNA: TGTGCCACCGGGAGGGACAGGGGCAATCAGCCCCAGCATTTT.